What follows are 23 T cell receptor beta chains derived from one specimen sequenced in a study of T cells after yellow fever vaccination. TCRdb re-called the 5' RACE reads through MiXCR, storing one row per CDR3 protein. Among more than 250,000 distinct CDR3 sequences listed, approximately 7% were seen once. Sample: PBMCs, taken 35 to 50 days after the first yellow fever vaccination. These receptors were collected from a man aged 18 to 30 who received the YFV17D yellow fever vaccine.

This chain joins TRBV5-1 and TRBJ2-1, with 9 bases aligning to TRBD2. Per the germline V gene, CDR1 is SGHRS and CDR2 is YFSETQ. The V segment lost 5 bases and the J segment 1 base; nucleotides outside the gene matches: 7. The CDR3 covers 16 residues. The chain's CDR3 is CASRGLAGESYNEQFF. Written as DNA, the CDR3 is TGCGCCAGCAGAGGATTAGCGGGGGAATCCTACAATGAGCAGTTCTTC.

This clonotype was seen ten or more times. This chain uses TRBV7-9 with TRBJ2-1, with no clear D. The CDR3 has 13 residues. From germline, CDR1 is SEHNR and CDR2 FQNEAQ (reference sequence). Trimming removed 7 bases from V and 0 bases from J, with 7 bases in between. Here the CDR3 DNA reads TGTGCCAGCACCCCCAGCTCCTACAATGAGCAGTTCTTC. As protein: CASTPSSYNEQFF.

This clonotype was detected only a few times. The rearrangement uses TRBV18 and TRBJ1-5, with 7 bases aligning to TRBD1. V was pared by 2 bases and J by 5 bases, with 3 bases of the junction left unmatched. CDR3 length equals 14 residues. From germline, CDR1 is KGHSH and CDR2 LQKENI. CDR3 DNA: TGTGCCAGCTCACCAGTCAGGGGGTATCAGCCCCAGCATTTT. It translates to CASSPVRGYQPQHF.

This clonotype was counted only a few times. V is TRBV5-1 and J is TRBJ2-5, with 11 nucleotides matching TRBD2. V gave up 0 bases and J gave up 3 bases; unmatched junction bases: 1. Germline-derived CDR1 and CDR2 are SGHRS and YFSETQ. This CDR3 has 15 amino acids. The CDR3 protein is CASSLVSGGEETQYF. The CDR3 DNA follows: TGCGCCAGCAGCTTGGTTAGCGGGGGGGAAGAGACCCAGTACTTC.

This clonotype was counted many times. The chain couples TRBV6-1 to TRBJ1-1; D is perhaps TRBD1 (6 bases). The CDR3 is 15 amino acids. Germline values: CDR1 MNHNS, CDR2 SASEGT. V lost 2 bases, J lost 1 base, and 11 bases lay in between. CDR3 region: CASSEQGLGNTEAFF. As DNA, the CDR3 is TGTGCCAGCAGTGAACAGGGGCTAGGGAACACTGAAGCTTTCTTT.

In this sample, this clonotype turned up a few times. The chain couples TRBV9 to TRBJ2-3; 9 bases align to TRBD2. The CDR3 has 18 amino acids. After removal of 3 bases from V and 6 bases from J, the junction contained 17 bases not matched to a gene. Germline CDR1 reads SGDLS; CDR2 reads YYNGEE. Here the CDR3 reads CASSADHPGLATSDTQYF. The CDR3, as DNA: TGTGCCAGCAGCGCAGACCACCCGGGACTAGCTACGTCCGATACGCAGTATTTT.

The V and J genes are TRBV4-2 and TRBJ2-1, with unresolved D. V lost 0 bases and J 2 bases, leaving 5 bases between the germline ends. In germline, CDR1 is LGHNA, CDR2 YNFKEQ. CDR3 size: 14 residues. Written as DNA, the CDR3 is TGTGCCAGCAGCCAAGACAGGCCCTACAATGAGCAGTTCTTC. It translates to CASSQDRPYNEQFF.

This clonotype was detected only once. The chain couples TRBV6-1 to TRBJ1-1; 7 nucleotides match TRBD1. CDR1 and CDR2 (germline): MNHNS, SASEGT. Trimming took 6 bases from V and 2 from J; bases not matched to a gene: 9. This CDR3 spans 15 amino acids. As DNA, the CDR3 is TGTGCCAGCAGACAGGGGATAGGTTTCAACACTGAAGCTTTCTTT. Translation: CASRQGIGFNTEAFF.

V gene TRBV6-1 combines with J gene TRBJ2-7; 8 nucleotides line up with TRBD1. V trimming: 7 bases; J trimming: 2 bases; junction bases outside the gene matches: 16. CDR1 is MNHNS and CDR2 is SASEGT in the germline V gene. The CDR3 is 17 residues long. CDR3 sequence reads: CASTKPPPRGLTYEQYV. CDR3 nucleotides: TGTGCCAGCACCAAACCTCCCCCCAGGGGGCTTACCTACGAGCAGTACGTC.

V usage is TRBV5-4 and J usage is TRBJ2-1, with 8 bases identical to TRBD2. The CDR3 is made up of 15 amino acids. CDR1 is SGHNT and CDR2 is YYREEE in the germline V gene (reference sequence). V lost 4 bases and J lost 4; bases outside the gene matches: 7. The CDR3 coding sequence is TGTGCCAGCAGCCCGGGGGGGCTTACATACAATGAGCAGTTCTTC. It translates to CASSPGGLTYNEQFF.

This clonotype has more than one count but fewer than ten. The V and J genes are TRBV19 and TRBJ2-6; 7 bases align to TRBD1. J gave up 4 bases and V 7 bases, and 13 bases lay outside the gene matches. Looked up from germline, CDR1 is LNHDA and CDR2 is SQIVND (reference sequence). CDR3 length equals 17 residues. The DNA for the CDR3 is TGTGCCAGTATCTCGTTCGAGGGGGCTAGAGGGGCCAACGTCCTGACTTTC. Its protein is CASISFEGARGANVLTF.

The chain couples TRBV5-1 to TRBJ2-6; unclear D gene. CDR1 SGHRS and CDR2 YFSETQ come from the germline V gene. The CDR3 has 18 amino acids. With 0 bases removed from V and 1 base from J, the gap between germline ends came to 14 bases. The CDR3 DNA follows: TGCGCCAGCAGCTTGGAAAGGCCAGCTCGGTCTGGGGCCAACGTCCTGACTTTC. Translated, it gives CASSLERPARSGANVLTF.

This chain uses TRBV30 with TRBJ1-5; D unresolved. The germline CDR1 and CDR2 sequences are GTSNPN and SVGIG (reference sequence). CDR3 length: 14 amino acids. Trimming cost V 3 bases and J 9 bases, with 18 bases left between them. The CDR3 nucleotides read TGTGCCTGGAGCCCTGACAATAATAGGGCGCCCCAGCATTTT. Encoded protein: CAWSPDNNRAPQHF.

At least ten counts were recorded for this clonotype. The CDR3 DNA follows: TGTGCCAGCAGGGGACTAGCGGAAGAGACCCAGTACTTC. It encodes CASRGLAEETQYF. The V gene is TRBV7-2, the J gene TRBJ2-5; 11 nucleotides agree with TRBD2. V shed 6 bases, J shed 3 bases, and the junction held 0 bases outside the gene matches. Germline CDR1 is SGHTA and CDR2 is FQGNSA. This CDR3 comprises 13 residues.

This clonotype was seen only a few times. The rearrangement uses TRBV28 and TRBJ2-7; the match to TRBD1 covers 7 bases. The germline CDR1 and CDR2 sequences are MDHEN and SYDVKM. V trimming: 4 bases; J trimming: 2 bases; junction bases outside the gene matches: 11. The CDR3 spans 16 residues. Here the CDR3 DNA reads TGTGCCAGCAGTTCAACAGGGGCAACCACCGCCTACGAGCAGTACGTC. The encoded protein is CASSSTGATTAYEQYV.

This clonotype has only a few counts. The CDR3, as DNA: TGTGCCAGCAGTTACACAGTAGCGGGGGGGAAATACAATGAGCAGTTCTTC. Residues: CASSYTVAGGKYNEQFF. V gene TRBV6-2 or TRBV6-3 combines with J gene TRBJ2-1; the match to TRBD2 covers 11 bases. CDR1 and CDR2 (germline): MNHEY, SVGEGT. The trim removed 2 bases at V and 4 bases at J, leaving 7 bases unmatched. The CDR3 length is 17 residues.

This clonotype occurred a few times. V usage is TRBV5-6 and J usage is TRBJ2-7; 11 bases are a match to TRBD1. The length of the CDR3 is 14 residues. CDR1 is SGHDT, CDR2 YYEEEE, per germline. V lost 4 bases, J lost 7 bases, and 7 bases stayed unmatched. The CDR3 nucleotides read TGTGCCAGCAGCCCCGGACAGGGGGCAGGGGAGCAGTACTTC. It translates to CASSPGQGAGEQYF.

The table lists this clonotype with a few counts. CDR3 amino acids: CASSQDWGSQEYF. The CDR3 nucleotides are TGCGCCAGCAGCCAAGATTGGGGCAGCCAAGAGTACTTC. V usage is TRBV4-1 and J usage is TRBJ2-7, with a weak D call TRBD1 (5 bases). The CDR3 runs 13 residues. Trimming left V 0 bases short and J 11 bases short, with 14 bases between. CDR1 and CDR2 (germline): MGHRA, YSYEKL.

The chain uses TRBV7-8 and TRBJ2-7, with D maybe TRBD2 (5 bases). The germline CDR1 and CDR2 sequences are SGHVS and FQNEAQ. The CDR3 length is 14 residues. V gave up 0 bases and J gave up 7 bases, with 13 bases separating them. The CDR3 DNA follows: TGTGCCAGCAGCTTAGCGGCCCTAGCAAGGGAGCAGTACGTC. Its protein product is CASSLAALAREQYV.

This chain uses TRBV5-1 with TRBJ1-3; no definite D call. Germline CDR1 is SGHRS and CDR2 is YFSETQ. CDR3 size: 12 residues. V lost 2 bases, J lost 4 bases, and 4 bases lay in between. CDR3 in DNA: TGCGCCAGCAGCTTTGAAGGAAACACCATATATTTT. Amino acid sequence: CASSFEGNTIYF.

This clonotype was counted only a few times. CDR3 sequence: CASSIDHTLKQPQHF. CDR3 nucleotides: TGTGCCAGTAGTATAGATCACACCCTCAAGCAGCCCCAGCATTTT. The J gene is TRBJ1-5, the V gene TRBV19; D remains ambiguous. The V gene's germline CDR1 is LNHDA and CDR2 SQIVND (reference sequence). V was pared by 0 bases and J by 7 bases, with 13 bases between. The CDR3 has 15 residues.

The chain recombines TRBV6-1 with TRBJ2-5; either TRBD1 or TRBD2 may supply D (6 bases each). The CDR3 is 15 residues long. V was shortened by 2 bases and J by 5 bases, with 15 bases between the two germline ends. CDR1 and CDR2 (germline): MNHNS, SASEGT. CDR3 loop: CASSEIPGAWETQYF. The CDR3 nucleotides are TGTGCCAGCAGTGAAATCCCGGGGGCGTGGGAGACCCAGTACTTC.

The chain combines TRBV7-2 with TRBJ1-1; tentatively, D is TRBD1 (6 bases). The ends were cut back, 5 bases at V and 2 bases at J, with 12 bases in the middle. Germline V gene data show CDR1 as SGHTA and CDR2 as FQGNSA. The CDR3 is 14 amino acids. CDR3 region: CASSGKGGNTEAFF. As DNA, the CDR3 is TGTGCCAGCAGCGGAAAGGGGGGTAACACTGAAGCTTTCTTT.